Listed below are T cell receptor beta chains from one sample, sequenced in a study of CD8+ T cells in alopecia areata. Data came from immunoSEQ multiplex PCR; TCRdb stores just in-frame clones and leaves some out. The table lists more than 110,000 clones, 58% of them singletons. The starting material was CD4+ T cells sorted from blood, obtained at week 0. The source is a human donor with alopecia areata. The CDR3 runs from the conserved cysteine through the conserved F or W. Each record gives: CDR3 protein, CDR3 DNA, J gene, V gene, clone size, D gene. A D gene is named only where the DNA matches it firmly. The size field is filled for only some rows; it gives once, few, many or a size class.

CDR3aa: CASSPRGGARETQYF
CDR3nt: TGTGCCAGCAGCCCAAGAGGGGGGGCGAGGGAGACCCAGTACTTC
j_gene: TRBJ2-5
v_gene: TRBV7-2
abundance: few
d_gene: -

CDR3aa: CASSRVGDSPLHF
CDR3nt: TGTGCCAGCAGTCGCGTTGGCGATTCACCCCTCCACTTT
j_gene: TRBJ1-6
v_gene: TRBV7-8
abundance: -
d_gene: -

CDR3aa: CASSLRGDRTYEQYF
CDR3nt: TGTGCCAGCAGCCTAAGGGGGGACAGGACCTACGAGCAGTACTTC
j_gene: TRBJ2-7
v_gene: TRBV9
abundance: -
d_gene: TRBD1

CDR3aa: CASSLDAGTQYF
CDR3nt: TGTGCCAGCAGCTTAGATGCGGGGACCCAGTACTTC
j_gene: TRBJ2-5
v_gene: TRBV11-2
abundance: -
d_gene: -

CDR3aa: CAWSSEIYNSPLHF
CDR3nt: TGTGCCTGGAGCTCGGAAATTTATAATTCACCCCTCCACTTT
j_gene: TRBJ1-6
v_gene: TRBV30
abundance: -
d_gene: -

CDR3aa: CASSLLEGYGYTF
CDR3nt: TGTGCCAGCAGCTTACTCGAGGGCTATGGCTACACCTTC
j_gene: TRBJ1-2
v_gene: TRBV7-9
abundance: -
d_gene: -

CDR3aa: CASSPLAGRAGEQYF
CDR3nt: TGCGCCAGCAGTCCCCTAGCGGGCCGGGCGGGGGAGCAGTACTTC
j_gene: TRBJ2-7
v_gene: TRBV5-1
abundance: -
d_gene: TRBD2

CDR3aa: CASRGGAYTSNQPQHF
CDR3nt: TGTGCCAGCCGCGGGGGGGCCTATACAAGCAATCAGCCCCAGCATTTT
j_gene: TRBJ1-5
v_gene: TRBV2
abundance: -
d_gene: -

CDR3aa: CASSPYNTLQETQYF
CDR3nt: TGTGCCAGCAGCCCTTATAATACCCTACAAGAGACCCAGTACTTC
j_gene: TRBJ2-5
v_gene: TRBV7-2
abundance: -
d_gene: -

CDR3aa: CASSHRLVAQYF
CDR3nt: TGCGCCAGCAGCCACCGACTAGTGGCGCAGTATTTT
j_gene: TRBJ2-3
v_gene: TRBV4-3
abundance: -
d_gene: -

CDR3aa: CASSSDREITEAFF
CDR3nt: TGCGCCAGCAGCTCAGACAGGGAGATCACTGAAGCTTTCTTT
j_gene: TRBJ1-1
v_gene: TRBV5-1
abundance: once
d_gene: TRBD1

CDR3aa: CASRSQGGSSYEQYF
CDR3nt: TGTGCCAGCAGATCACAGGGAGGGAGCTCCTACGAGCAGTACTTC
j_gene: TRBJ2-7
v_gene: TRBV6-6
abundance: -
d_gene: -

CDR3aa: CASSQEWKSTGELFF
CDR3nt: TGTGCCAGCAGCCAAGAGTGGAAGAGCACCGGGGAGCTGTTTTTT
j_gene: TRBJ2-2
v_gene: TRBV4-2
abundance: -
d_gene: -

CDR3aa: CSATDAAHYEQYF
CDR3nt: TGCAGCGCCACGGACGCAGCCCACTACGAGCAGTACTTC
j_gene: TRBJ2-7
v_gene: TRBV29-1
abundance: -
d_gene: -

CDR3aa: CASSVELRKGEQFF
CDR3nt: TGTGCCAGCAGCGTAGAACTGAGGAAGGGTGAGCAGTTCTTC
j_gene: TRBJ2-1
v_gene: TRBV9
abundance: -
d_gene: -

CDR3aa: CASRPGGVGYGYTF
CDR3nt: TGTGCCAGCAGACCTGGGGGGGTTGGGTATGGCTACACCTTC
j_gene: TRBJ1-2
v_gene: TRBV27
abundance: -
d_gene: -

CDR3aa: CAISGDRGPVSGYTF
CDR3nt: TGTGCCATCAGTGGGGACAGGGGGCCGGTGAGCGGCTACACCTTC
j_gene: TRBJ1-2
v_gene: TRBV10-3
abundance: -
d_gene: TRBD1

CDR3aa: CASADGQSAFF
CDR3nt: TGTGCCAGTGCGGATGGACAGTCGGCTTTCTTT
j_gene: TRBJ1-1
v_gene: TRBV6-5
abundance: -
d_gene: -

CDR3aa: CSYGQTQETQYF
CDR3nt: TGCAGCTATGGACAGACGCAAGAGACCCAGTACTTC
j_gene: TRBJ2-5
v_gene: TRBV29-1
abundance: -
d_gene: -

CDR3aa: CASALSDRGLTGELFF
CDR3nt: TGTGCTAGTGCTTTATCGGACAGGGGGCTTACCGGGGAGCTGTTTTTT
j_gene: TRBJ2-2
v_gene: TRBV12-5
abundance: -
d_gene: TRBD1

CDR3aa: CASSLALAGFNEQFF
CDR3nt: TGCGCCAGCAGCTTGGCCTTGGCAGGCTTTAATGAGCAGTTCTTC
j_gene: TRBJ2-1
v_gene: TRBV5-1
abundance: -
d_gene: -

CDR3aa: CASSTQQTNQPQHF
CDR3nt: TGTGCCAGCAGCACTCAGCAAACCAATCAGCCCCAGCATTTT
j_gene: TRBJ1-5
v_gene: TRBV2
abundance: -
d_gene: -

CDR3aa: CAWRLWQGDKKDYTF
CDR3nt: TGTGCCTGGAGATTGTGGCAGGGAGATAAGAAAGACTACACCTTC
j_gene: TRBJ1-2
v_gene: TRBV30
abundance: -
d_gene: -

CDR3aa: CASRQLNTEAFF
CDR3nt: TGCGCCAGCAGACAGTTAAACACTGAAGCTTTCTTT
j_gene: TRBJ1-1
v_gene: TRBV5-1
abundance: -
d_gene: -

CDR3aa: CAISEGRADTQYF
CDR3nt: TGTGCCATCAGCGAAGGGAGGGCAGATACGCAGTATTTT
j_gene: TRBJ2-3
v_gene: TRBV10-3
abundance: -
d_gene: TRBD2

CDR3aa: CSVASGGSSYEQYF
CDR3nt: TGCAGCGTTGCCTCAGGGGGGAGCTCCTACGAGCAGTACTTC
j_gene: TRBJ2-7
v_gene: TRBV29-1
abundance: few
d_gene: -

CDR3aa: CARGLSTDTQYF
CDR3nt: TGTGCCAGGGGGCTTAGCACAGATACGCAGTATTTT
j_gene: TRBJ2-3
v_gene: TRBV30
abundance: -
d_gene: TRBD1